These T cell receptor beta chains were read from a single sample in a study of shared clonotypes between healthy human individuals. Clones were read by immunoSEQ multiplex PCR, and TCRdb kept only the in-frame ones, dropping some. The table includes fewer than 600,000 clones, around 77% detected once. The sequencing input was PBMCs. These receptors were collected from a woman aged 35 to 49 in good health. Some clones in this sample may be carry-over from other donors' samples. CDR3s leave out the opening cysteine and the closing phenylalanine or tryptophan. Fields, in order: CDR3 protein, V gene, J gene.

CDR3aa: ASSLGVATDTQY
v_gene: TRBV7-2
j_gene: TRBJ2-3

CDR3aa: ATRLAGWDSGDTQY
v_gene: TRBV10-3
j_gene: TRBJ2-3

CDR3aa: AWSVLSRGVGKLF
v_gene: TRBV30
j_gene: TRBJ1-4

CDR3aa: ASSPPRQGENTIY
v_gene: TRBV18
j_gene: TRBJ1-3

CDR3aa: ASTVGPTGAKYEQY
v_gene: TRBV19
j_gene: TRBJ2-7

CDR3aa: ASSSGLAGVTDTQY
v_gene: TRBV4-3
j_gene: TRBJ2-3

CDR3aa: ASRQTGSSITQY
v_gene: TRBV7-3
j_gene: TRBJ2-3

CDR3aa: ASSDLAGGRDEQF
v_gene: TRBV6-1
j_gene: TRBJ2-1

CDR3aa: ASSRSAGQKNTEAF
v_gene: TRBV4-3
j_gene: TRBJ1-1

CDR3aa: SALSGRVTDTQY
v_gene: TRBV29-1
j_gene: TRBJ2-3

CDR3aa: ASTHPGQGSRSYEQY
v_gene: TRBV28
j_gene: TRBJ2-7

CDR3aa: ASSLDPDRDQPQH
v_gene: TRBV11-3
j_gene: TRBJ1-5

CDR3aa: ASSLHGTDGYT
v_gene: TRBV7-3
j_gene: TRBJ1-2

CDR3aa: ASSPGQAGGNTIY
v_gene: TRBV5-1
j_gene: TRBJ1-3

CDR3aa: ASSTNRDRVIYEQY
v_gene: TRBV19
j_gene: TRBJ2-7

CDR3aa: ASSTQTGTEAF
v_gene: TRBV7-9
j_gene: TRBJ1-1

CDR3aa: ASSLAGGSYEQY
v_gene: TRBV7-2
j_gene: TRBJ2-7

CDR3aa: ASSLGGMQYNEQF
v_gene: TRBV11-2
j_gene: TRBJ2-1

CDR3aa: AWSVRGRGNTEAF
v_gene: TRBV30
j_gene: TRBJ1-1

CDR3aa: ASSREVGQPQH
v_gene: TRBV5-1
j_gene: TRBJ1-5

CDR3aa: ASSLGTEYNQPQH
v_gene: TRBV28
j_gene: TRBJ1-5

CDR3aa: ATSSPGGTSGRMQY
v_gene: TRBV15
j_gene: TRBJ2-3

CDR3aa: ASSLTPGRVNTEAF
v_gene: TRBV27
j_gene: TRBJ1-1

CDR3aa: ASRDTYSHYEQY
v_gene: TRBV6-6
j_gene: TRBJ2-7

CDR3aa: ASRDRTETTDTQY
v_gene: TRBV9
j_gene: TRBJ2-3

CDR3aa: ASTLNRSNQPQH
v_gene: TRBV6-1
j_gene: TRBJ1-5

CDR3aa: ASSLTGNQPQH
v_gene: TRBV5-1
j_gene: TRBJ1-5

CDR3aa: ASSLGGVGGNPYEQY
v_gene: TRBV5-4
j_gene: -

CDR3aa: ASSIKLAGVETQY
v_gene: TRBV11-1
j_gene: TRBJ2-5

CDR3aa: ASRGQGLIVSEQY
v_gene: TRBV27
j_gene: TRBJ2-7